This T cell receptor (beta chain) was found in a study of shared clonotypes between healthy human individuals. For this clone: Only one base separates this from a far larger clonotype, so it likely reflects a read error.

The CDR3 runs 15 residues. CDR1 and CDR2 from the germline V gene are LGHNA and YNFKEQ. V lost 0 bases, J lost 2 bases, and 8 bases lay in between. Here immunoSEQ multiplex PCR was the method, and the copy in TCRdb shows in-frame clones only, minus some. The sample includes about 490,000 clones, 76% of them seen just once. This chain connects TRBV4-2 to TRBJ2-1; D not resolved. What was sequenced was PBMCs. The clonotype was recovered from a woman aged 40 to 50 in good health. Some clones in this sample may be carry-over from other donors' samples. The DNA for the CDR3 is TGTGCCAGCAGCCAAGAGGCGAGCCCCTACAATGAGCAGTTCTTC. This gives the protein CASSQEASPYNEQFF.